The 16 T cell receptor beta chains reported below all come from one sample, sequenced in a study of blood T cells in healthy people across ages. PCR was performed a second time for roughly 7 to 12 cycles using a sample-barcoded 5' primer and a J-beta primer mix. MiXCR, run by TCRdb on the 5' RACE reads, gives a single entry per CDR3 protein. The sample consists of fewer than 700,000 distinct CDR3 sequences, approximately 40% of them appearing once. Sequencing was performed on blood. These receptors were obtained from a man at least 80 years old in good health.

This clonotype was seen a few times. CDR3 residues: CASSLLQGNDEQFF. The CDR3 DNA follows: TGTGCCAGCAGCTTACTTCAGGGGAACGATGAGCAGTTCTTC. The genes are TRBV7-9 and TRBJ2-1; TRBD1 might be the D (6 bases). This CDR3 has 14 residues. Germline lookup yields CDR1 SEHNR and CDR2 FQNEAQ (reference sequence). The V and J ends lost 2 bases and 8 bases respectively, with 13 bases between them.

This clonotype has at least ten counts. This chain links TRBV7-9 with TRBJ2-7; TRBD1 might be the D (5 bases). Deletions cut 5 bases from V and 3 bases from J, with 17 bases between. This CDR3 comprises 15 residues. The germline V gene encodes CDR1 SEHNR and CDR2 FQNEAQ (reference sequence). In DNA form, the CDR3 reads TGTGCCAGCAGCCAAACGTCAGGGATTAGCTACGAGCAGTACTTC. It codes for CASSQTSGISYEQYF.

The CDR3 here is CSARAQETQETQYF. The CDR3 DNA reads TGCAGTGCTAGGGCACAGGAGACTCAAGAGACCCAGTACTTC. This chain uses TRBV20-1 with TRBJ2-7; D is possibly TRBD1 (5 bases). The J call is in doubt because the DNA end fits TRBJ2-5 better. Germline CDR1 is DFQATT and CDR2 is SNEGSKA (reference sequence). CDR3 length equals 14 residues.

The chain joins TRBV13 to TRBJ1-6; 10 bases match TRBD1. The CDR3 has 17 amino acids. With V trimmed by 8 bases and J by 10 bases, 17 bases remained unmatched. The germline CDR1 and CDR2 sequences are PRHDT and FYEKMQ (reference sequence). CDR3 in amino acids: CASGTRGRTGGISPLHF. The CDR3 DNA sequence: TGTGCCAGCGGGACCCGTGGGCGGACAGGGGGGATATCACCCCTCCACTTT.

Note on this clonotype: A much more abundant neighbour one base away suggests this may be a read error. CDR3 sequence: CASSQRQGLGTEAFF. In nucleotides, the CDR3 is TGCGCCAGCAGCCAAAGACAGGGATTAGGAACTGAAGCTTTCTTT. This chain joins TRBV4-3 and TRBJ1-1; 7 bases match TRBD1. Germline V gene lookup returns CDR1 LGHNA and CDR2 YSLEER. The V and J ends lost 2 bases and 5 bases, in that order; junction bases with no gene match: 8. The CDR3 has 15 amino acids.

This clonotype was recorded a few times. The chain uses TRBV7-9 and TRBJ2-3; possibly TRBD1 for D (5 bases). This CDR3 is 14 amino acids long. Trimming pared 3 bases from V and 1 base from J, leaving 8 bases between. Germline V lookup: CDR1 SEHNR, CDR2 FQNEAQ (reference sequence). As DNA, the CDR3 is TGTGCCAGCAGCTTCCTGGGGCGCACAGATACGCAGTATTTT. Protein sequence: CASSFLGRTDTQYF.

This chain connects TRBV25-1 to TRBJ2-7; unclear D gene. The CDR3 consists of 13 residues. Germline V gene sequence: CDR1 MGHDK, CDR2 SYGVNS. The ends were cut back, 2 bases at V and 0 bases at J, with 5 bases in the middle. The CDR3, as DNA: TGTGCCAGCAGTGAACTAGACTCCTACGAGCAGTACTTC. Protein product: CASSELDSYEQYF.

This clonotype appeared many times. The V gene is TRBV28, the J gene TRBJ2-1; maybe TRBD2 (5 bases). Per the germline V gene, CDR1 is MDHEN and CDR2 is SYDVKM. The V end lost 6 bases, the J end lost 3 bases, and 12 bases lay between the germline ends. The CDR3 covers 14 residues. CDR3 nucleotide sequence: TGTGCCAGCAGCTCCGGGGTTAGCTACAATGAGCAGTTCTTC. Its protein is CASSSGVSYNEQFF.

This clonotype was detected only a few times. The J gene is TRBJ2-3, the V gene TRBV29-1; D may be TRBD1 (5 bases). The V gene's germline CDR1 is SQVTM and CDR2 ANQGSEA. V was cut by 0 bases and J by 1 base, with 11 bases left in between. The CDR3 covers 15 residues. CDR3 in amino acids: CSVEEGARGTDTQYF. Written as DNA, the CDR3 is TGCAGCGTTGAAGAAGGGGCCAGGGGCACAGATACGCAGTATTTT.

The chain couples TRBV12-3 or TRBV12-4 to TRBJ2-2, with 9 bases matching TRBD2. V shed 2 bases, J shed 1 base, and the junction held 2 bases outside the gene matches. This CDR3 spans 16 amino acids. The CDR3, as DNA: TGTGCCAGCAGTTTAAAAGCGGGGGGGAACACCGGGGAGCTGTTTTTT. This codes for CASSLKAGGNTGELFF.

V gene TRBV3-1 combines with J gene TRBJ1-2; D unresolved. The CDR3 spans 13 residues. Looked up from germline, CDR1 is LGHDT and CDR2 is YNNKEL (reference sequence). V was shortened by 1 base and J by 8 bases, with 11 bases between the two germline ends. The CDR3 region has the DNA TGTGCCAGCAGCCAAGGCGGGAGAGACGGCTACACCTTC. Its protein is CASSQGGRDGYTF.

This clonotype has just a few counts. The J gene is TRBJ1-1, the V gene TRBV18; possibly TRBD1 for D (6 bases). Trimming stripped 5 bases from V and 7 bases from J, with 14 bases between. The V gene's germline CDR1 is KGHSH and CDR2 LQKENI. This CDR3 is built from 13 residues. CDR3 loop: CASSTQGPSEAFF. For the CDR3, the DNA is TGTGCCAGCTCAACACAGGGCCCGAGTGAAGCTTTCTTT.

The chain uses TRBV7-2 and TRBJ2-3, with a tentative D call TRBD2 (6 bases). This CDR3 comprises 15 residues. The V and J ends lost 1 base and 2 bases respectively, with 10 bases between them. From germline, CDR1 is SGHTA and CDR2 FQGNSA. CDR3 nucleotide sequence: TGTGCCAGCAGCTTAGGGGGGGAATTCACAGATACGCAGTATTTT. Its translation is CASSLGGEFTDTQYF.

The chain recombines TRBV10-2 with TRBJ2-5; 8 bases fit TRBD1. The germline V gene has CDR1 WSHSY and CDR2 SAAADI. The CDR3 has 14 residues. Losses at the gene ends were 6 bases for V and 6 bases for J; bases not matched to a gene: 9. The CDR3 is CASRETGVRKTQYF. The DNA of the CDR3 is TGCGCCAGCAGGGAGACAGGGGTCAGAAAGACCCAGTACTTC.

The V and J genes are TRBV29-1 and TRBJ2-1, with 11 nucleotides matching TRBD2. The J call is in doubt because the DNA end fits TRBJ2-7 better. The CDR3 totals 16 residues. Germline CDR1 and CDR2: SQVTM and ANQGSEA. The DNA of the CDR3 is TGCAGCGTAGTCGAACCTCTAGCGGGAGGAGGCAATGAGCAGTACTTC. It codes for CSVVEPLAGGGNEQYF.

The chain is built from TRBV6-5 and TRBJ2-5; a weak D match, TRBD2 (6 bases). CDR1 is MNHEY, CDR2 SVGAGI, per germline. This CDR3 is built from 14 residues. Trimming removed 3 bases from V and 5 bases from J, with 13 bases in between. CDR3 nucleotide sequence: TGTGCCAGCAGTTATGCGGGACGGGGGGAGACCCAGTACTTC. Its protein is CASSYAGRGETQYF.